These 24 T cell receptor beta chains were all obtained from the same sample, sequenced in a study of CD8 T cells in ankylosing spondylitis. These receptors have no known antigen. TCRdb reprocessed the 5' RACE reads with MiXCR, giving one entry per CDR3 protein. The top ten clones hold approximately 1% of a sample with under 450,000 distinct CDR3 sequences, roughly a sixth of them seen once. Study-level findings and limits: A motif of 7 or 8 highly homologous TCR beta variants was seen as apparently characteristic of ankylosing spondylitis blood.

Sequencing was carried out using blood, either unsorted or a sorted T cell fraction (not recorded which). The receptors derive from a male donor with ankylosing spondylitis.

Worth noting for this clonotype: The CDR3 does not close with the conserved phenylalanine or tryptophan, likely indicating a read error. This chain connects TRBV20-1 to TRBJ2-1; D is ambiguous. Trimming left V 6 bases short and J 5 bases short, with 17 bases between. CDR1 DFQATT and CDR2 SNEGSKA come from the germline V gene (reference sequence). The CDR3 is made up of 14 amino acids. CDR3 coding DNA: TGCAGTGCCAGATGTCAAACCCACGACAATGAGCAGTTCTTA. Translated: CSARCQTHDNEQFL.

The CDR3 coding sequence is TGTGCCAGCAGTCCGAGCGGGGAGGGGAATGAGCAGTTCTTC. This sequence encodes CASSPSGEGNEQFF. The V call is TRBV6-1, the J call TRBJ2-1; TRBD2 matches at 7 bases. Germline CDR1 and CDR2: MNHNS and SASEGT. The CDR3 consists of 14 residues. The J segment lost 7 bases and the V segment lost 5 bases, leaving 8 bases of the junction unmatched.

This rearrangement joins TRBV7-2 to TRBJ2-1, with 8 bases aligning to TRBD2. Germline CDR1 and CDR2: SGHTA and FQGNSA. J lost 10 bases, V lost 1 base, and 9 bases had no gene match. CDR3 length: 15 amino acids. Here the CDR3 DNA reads TGTGCCAGCAGCTTAGAGTTAGCGGGATCGAGGGAGCAGTTCTTC. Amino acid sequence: CASSLELAGSREQFF.

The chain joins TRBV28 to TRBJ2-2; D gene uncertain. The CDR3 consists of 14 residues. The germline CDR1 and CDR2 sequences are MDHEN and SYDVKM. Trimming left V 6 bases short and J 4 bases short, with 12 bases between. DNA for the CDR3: TGTGCCAGCAGCTCCGGGTCCTCCACCGGGGAGCTGTTTTTT. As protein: CASSSGSSTGELFF.

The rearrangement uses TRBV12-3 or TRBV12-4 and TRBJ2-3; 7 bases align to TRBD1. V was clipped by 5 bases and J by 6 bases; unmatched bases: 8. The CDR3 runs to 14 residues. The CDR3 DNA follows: TGTGCCAGCAGTCGGACAGGTACAGGGGATACGCAGTATTTT. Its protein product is CASSRTGTGDTQYF.

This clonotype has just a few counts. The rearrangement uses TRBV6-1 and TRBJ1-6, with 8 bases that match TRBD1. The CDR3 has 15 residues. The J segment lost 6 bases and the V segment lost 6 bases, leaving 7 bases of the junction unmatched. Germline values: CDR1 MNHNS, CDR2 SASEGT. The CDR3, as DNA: TGTGCCAGCAGGCCACCGGGACAGGTTAATTCACCCCTCCACTTT. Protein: CASRPPGQVNSPLHF.

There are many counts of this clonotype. The CDR3 DNA reads as TGCAGTGCTAGAGAAGGGACAGCTGGGCAGCCCCAGCATTTT. This codes for CSAREGTAGQPQHF. This sequence joins TRBV20-1 and TRBJ1-5; 7 nucleotides agree with TRBD1. The CDR3 contains 14 residues. The germline V gene encodes CDR1 DFQATT and CDR2 SNEGSKA (reference sequence). The junction had 6 bases not matched to a gene; V was cut back by 0 bases and J by 7 bases.

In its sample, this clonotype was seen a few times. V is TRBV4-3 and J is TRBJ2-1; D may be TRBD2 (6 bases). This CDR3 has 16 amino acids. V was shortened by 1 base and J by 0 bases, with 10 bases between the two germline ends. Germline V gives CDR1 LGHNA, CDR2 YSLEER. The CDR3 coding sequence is TGCGCCAGCAGCCAAGGGGACTCGAGCTCCTACAATGAGCAGTTCTTC. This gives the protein CASSQGDSSSYNEQFF.

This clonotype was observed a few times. CDR3 nucleotides: TGTGCCAGCAGTTCTCCCTGGGGGCGCAAAAGGAAGGAGCAGTACTTC. Residues: CASSSPWGRKRKEQYF. The V and J genes are TRBV28 and TRBJ2-7, with D maybe TRBD1 (6 bases). Germline CDR1 is MDHEN and CDR2 is SYDVKM. V lost 4 bases and J 7 bases, leaving 23 bases between the germline ends. This CDR3 comprises 16 residues. Drawing the rest from reference TRBV28 and TRBJ2-7, the complete variable domain is DVKVTQSSRYLVKRTGEKVFLECVQDMDHENMFWYRQDPGLGLRLIYFSYDVKMKEKGDIPEGYSVSREKKERFSLILESASTNQTSMYLCASSSPWGRKRKEQYFGPGTRLTVT.

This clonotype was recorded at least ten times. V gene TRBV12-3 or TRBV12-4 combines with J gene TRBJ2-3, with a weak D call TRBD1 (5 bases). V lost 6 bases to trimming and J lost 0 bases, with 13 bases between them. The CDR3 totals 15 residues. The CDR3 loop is CASSRQSTSTDTQYF. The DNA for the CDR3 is TGTGCCAGCAGCCGACAGTCAACTAGCACAGATACGCAGTATTTT.

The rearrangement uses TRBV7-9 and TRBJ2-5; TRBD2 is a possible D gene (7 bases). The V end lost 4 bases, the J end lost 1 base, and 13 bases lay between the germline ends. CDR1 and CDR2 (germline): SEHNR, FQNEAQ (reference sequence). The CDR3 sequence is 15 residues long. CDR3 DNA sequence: TGTGCCAGCAGCTGGAGGGGGGGGTCCCAAGAGACCCAGTACTTC. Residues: CASSWRGGSQETQYF.

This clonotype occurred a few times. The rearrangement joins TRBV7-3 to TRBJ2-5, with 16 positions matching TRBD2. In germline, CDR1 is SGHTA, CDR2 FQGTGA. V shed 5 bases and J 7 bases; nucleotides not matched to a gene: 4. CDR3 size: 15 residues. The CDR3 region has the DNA TGTGCCAGCAGCCCAGGGACTAGCGGGAGGGGGACCCAGTACTTC. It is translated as CASSPGTSGRGTQYF.

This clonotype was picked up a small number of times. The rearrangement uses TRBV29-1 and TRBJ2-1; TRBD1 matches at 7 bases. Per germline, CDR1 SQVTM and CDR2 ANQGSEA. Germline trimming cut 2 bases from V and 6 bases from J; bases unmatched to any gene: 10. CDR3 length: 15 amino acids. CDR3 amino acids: CSVERGQGVRNEQFF. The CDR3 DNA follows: TGCAGCGTTGAAAGGGGGCAGGGGGTACGCAATGAGCAGTTCTTC.

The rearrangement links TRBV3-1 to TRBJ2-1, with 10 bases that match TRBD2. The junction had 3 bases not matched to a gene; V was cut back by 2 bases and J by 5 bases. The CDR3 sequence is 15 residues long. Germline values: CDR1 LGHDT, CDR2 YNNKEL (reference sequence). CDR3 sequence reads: CASSQSGLANNEQFF. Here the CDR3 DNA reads TGTGCCAGCAGCCAATCGGGACTAGCGAACAATGAGCAGTTCTTC.

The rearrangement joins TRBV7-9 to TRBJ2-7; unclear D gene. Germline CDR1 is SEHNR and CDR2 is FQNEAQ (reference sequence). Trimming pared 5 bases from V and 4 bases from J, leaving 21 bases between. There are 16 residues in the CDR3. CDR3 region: CASSALVVSGRYEQYF. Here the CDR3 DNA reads TGTGCCAGCAGCGCCCTAGTGGTTTCGGGCCGGTACGAGCAGTACTTC.

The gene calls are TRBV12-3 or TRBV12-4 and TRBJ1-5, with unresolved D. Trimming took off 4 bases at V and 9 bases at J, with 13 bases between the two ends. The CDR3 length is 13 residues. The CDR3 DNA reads TGTGCCAGCAGTTCATCCATTCGGGCGCCCCAGCATTTT. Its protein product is CASSSSIRAPQHF.

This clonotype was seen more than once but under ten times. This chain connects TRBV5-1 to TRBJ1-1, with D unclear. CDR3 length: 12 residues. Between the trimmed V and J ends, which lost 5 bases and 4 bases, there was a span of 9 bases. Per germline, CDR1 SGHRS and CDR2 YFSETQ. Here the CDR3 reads CASSGRSTEAFF. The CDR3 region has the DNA TGCGCCAGCAGTGGCAGGAGCACTGAAGCTTTCTTT. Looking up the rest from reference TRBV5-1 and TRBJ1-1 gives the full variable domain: KAGVTQTPRYLIKTRGQQVTLSCSPISGHRSVSWYQQTPGQGLQFLFEYFSETQRNKGNFPGRFSGRQFSNSRSEMNVSTLELGDSALYLCASSGRSTEAFFGQGTRLTVV.

This CDR3 is CASSFNWGETQYF. The CDR3 region has the DNA TGTGCCAGCAGCTTTAATTGGGGGGAGACCCAGTACTTC. V and J are TRBV7-2 and TRBJ2-5; the D call may be TRBD1 or TRBD2 (5 bases each). V was clipped by 3 bases and J by 5 bases, with 10 bases between them. Germline CDR1 reads SGHTA; CDR2 reads FQGNSA. The CDR3 extends over 13 amino acids.

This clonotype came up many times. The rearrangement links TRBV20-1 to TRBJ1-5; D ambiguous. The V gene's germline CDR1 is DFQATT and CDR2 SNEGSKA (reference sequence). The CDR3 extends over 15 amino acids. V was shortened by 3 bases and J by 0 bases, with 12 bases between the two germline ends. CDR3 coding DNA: TGCAGTGCTAGTGGGCACGACTATAGCAATCAGCCCCAGCATTTT. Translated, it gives CSASGHDYSNQPQHF.

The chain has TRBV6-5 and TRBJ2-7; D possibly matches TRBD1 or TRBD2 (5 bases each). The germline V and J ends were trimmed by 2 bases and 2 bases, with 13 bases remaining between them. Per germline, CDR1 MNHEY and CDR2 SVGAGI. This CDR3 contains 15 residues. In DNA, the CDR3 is TGTGCCAGCAGTTACGCCGGGACGGGGACCTACGAGCAGTACTTC. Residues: CASSYAGTGTYEQYF.

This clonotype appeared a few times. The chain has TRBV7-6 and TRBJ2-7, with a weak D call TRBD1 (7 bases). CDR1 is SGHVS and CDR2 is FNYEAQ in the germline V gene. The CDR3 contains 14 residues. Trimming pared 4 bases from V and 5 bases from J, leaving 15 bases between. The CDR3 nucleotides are TGTGCCAGCAGCTATCGACAGGGAGGTCACGAGCAGTACTTC. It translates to CASSYRQGGHEQYF. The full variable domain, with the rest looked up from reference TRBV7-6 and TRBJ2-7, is GAGVSQSPRYKVTKRGQDVALRCDPISGHVSLYWYRQALGQGPEFLTYFNYEAQQDKSGLPNDRFSAERPEGSISTLTIQRTEQRDSAMYRCASSYRQGGHEQYFGPGTRLTVT.

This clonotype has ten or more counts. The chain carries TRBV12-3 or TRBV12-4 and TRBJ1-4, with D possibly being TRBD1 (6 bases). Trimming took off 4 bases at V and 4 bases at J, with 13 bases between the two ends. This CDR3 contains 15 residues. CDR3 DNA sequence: TGTGCCAGCAGTTCTCAGGGGCTTGGTAATGAAAAACTGTTTTTT. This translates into CASSSQGLGNEKLFF.

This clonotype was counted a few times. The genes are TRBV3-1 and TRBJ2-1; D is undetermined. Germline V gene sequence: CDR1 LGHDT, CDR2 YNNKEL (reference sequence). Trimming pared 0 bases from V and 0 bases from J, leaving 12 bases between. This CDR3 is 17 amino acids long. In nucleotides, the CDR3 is TGTGCCAGCAGCCAAGATAGGCGGTCAAGCTCCTACAATGAGCAGTTCTTC. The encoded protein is CASSQDRRSSSYNEQFF.

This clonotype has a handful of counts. CDR3 bases: TGTGCCAGCAGTTACCGAGCGGGAAGCGGGGAGACCCAGTACTTC. It yields the protein CASSYRAGSGETQYF. This rearrangement joins TRBV6-2 or TRBV6-3 to TRBJ2-5; TRBD2 aligns across 7 bases. The CDR3 length is 15 residues. Germline V gene lookup returns CDR1 MNHEY and CDR2 SVGEGT. Unmatched junction bases numbered 8, after V lost 2 bases and J lost 5 bases.